This T cell receptor beta chain was obtained from a study of identical twins' blood T cells. Study-wide background: Some 12 libraries, six alpha and six beta, gave some 48 million reads. The study's findings and limits: Top TCRbeta clonotypes were shared more with twin than unrelated donors.

Worth noting for this clonotype: No antigen is known for it.

Germline CDR1 DFQATT, CDR2 SNEGSKA (reference sequence). The CDR3 is 16 residues long. V lost 1 base, J lost 7 bases, and 10 bases stayed unmatched. TCRdb reanalysed the 5' RACE reads using MiXCR and keeps one entry per CDR3 protein. The sample gives fewer than 450,000 distinct CDR3 sequences, under 30% of which show up once; roughly 6.1% is in the top ten. This sequence joins TRBV20-1 and TRBJ1-4, with TRBD1 identical over 9 bases. The source material was PBMCs. This sequence originates from a woman aged 18-55 years in good health. As DNA, the CDR3 is TGCAGTGCTAGAGCCCGGGACAGGGAGCGGGGTGAAAAACTGTTTTTT. It specifies CSARARDRERGEKLFF.